The 2 T cell receptor beta chains below all came from one sample that was sequenced in a study of T cells in localized non-small cell lung cancer. Data came from immunoSEQ multiplex PCR; TCRdb stores just in-frame clones and leaves some out. The sample yields 60,000 to 85,000 clones, roughly 90% seen once. Source: peripheral blood, taken before any cancer treatment. Receptor source: a male donor at least 60 years old with stage III squamous cell lung carcinoma.

The rearrangement uses TRBV7-2 and TRBJ2-2; D ambiguous. CDR1 SGHTA and CDR2 FQGNSA come from the germline V gene. The CDR3 consists of 13 residues. V gave up 0 bases and J gave up 6 bases, with 5 bases separating them. CDR3 DNA: TGTGCCAGCAGCTTAGCAGGTTCCGGGGAGCTGTTTTTT. Its protein is CASSLAGSGELFF.

The CDR3 sequence: CASSAYGESNYGYTF. DNA of the CDR3: TGTGCCAGCAGCGCCTATGGGGAATCTAACTATGGCTACACCTTC. The V call is TRBV7-9, the J call TRBJ1-2; D gene uncertain. Trimming left V 5 bases short and J 0 bases short, with 13 bases between. The length of the CDR3 is 15 residues. The germline V gene encodes CDR1 SEHNR and CDR2 FQNEAQ (reference sequence).